This T cell receptor beta chain was captured in a study of T cell responses to AZD1222 COVID-19 vaccine. At the level of the study: The study pooled second doses at about 4 or about 12 weeks. Points from the study as a whole: Repertoire sampling happened only post peak T cell response. There were vaccine-associated CD4 TCRs across spike, dominant at 160-218 and 743-854. A reported finding is that nearly half of spike-specific TCRs target unmutated variant regions.

This CDR3 comprises 16 residues. The junction had 13 bases not matched to a gene; V was cut back by 5 bases and J by 6 bases. In germline, CDR1 is MNHEY, CDR2 SMNVEV (reference sequence). For this clone: Its target is unknown.

Sequenced by immunoSEQ multiplex PCR; TCRdb stores in-frame clones only, minus some. The table has more than 100,000 clones, 70% to 85% seen once. The gene calls are TRBV27 and TRBJ2-1; 7 bases are a match to TRBD2. The source is an adult in good health. Sequenced here: peripheral blood, sampled on day 0 of AZD1222 vaccination. Here the CDR3 reads CASSRDYLGAFNEQFF. CDR3 bases: TGTGCCAGCAGTCGGGACTACCTCGGAGCATTCAATGAGCAGTTCTTC.